This TCR beta chain was sequenced for a study of CD8+CD57+ T cells in acquired aplastic anemia. Study context: On average, sorted CD4+ and CD8+ cells gave 2.5 to 4 ug of DNA. General study results and limits: Comparison of patients with controls identified twenty-nine shared CD8+ CDR3 sequences.

Genomic DNA, the template, was used for profiling of the TCR beta VDJ and CDR3. TCRdb reprocessed the reads via MiXCR and lists one record per CDR3 protein. The table records about 160,000 distinct CDR3 sequences, 35% to 55% of them present only once. This clonotype has only a few counts. Antigen unknown. V was pared by 4 bases and J by 4 bases, with 16 bases of the junction left unmatched. CDR1 and CDR2 from the germline V gene are LGHNA and YNFKEQ. There are 19 residues in the CDR3. The receptor comes from a human donor in good health. Sequencing was carried out using sorted CD4+, CD8+, or CD8+CD57+ T cells (not recorded which) from PBMCs. The chain has TRBV4-2 and TRBJ2-1; 10 positions match TRBD2. As DNA, the CDR3 is TGTGCCAGCAGCCCGTCCCCACCGGGACTAGCGTATCATTACAATGAGCAGTTCTTC. This sequence encodes CASSPSPPGLAYHYNEQFF.